A single sample gave rise to the 17 T cell receptor beta chains below, sequenced in a study of blood T cells in healthy people across ages. Together with a sample-barcoded 5' primer, a J-beta primer mix was included in a second PCR lasting about 7 to 11 cycles. One entry per CDR3 protein results from TCRdb running MiXCR on the 5' RACE reads. The data contain about 1.6 million distinct CDR3 sequences, about 31% of them seen just once; the ten biggest clones take up approximately 11%. Material for sequencing was blood. Receptor source: a young woman in good health.

The sample holds a few counts of this clonotype. The genes are TRBV7-9 and TRBJ2-7; D ambiguous. Trimming took off 5 bases at V and 3 bases at J, with 17 bases between the two ends. CDR1 is SEHNR and CDR2 is FQNEAQ in the germline V gene (reference sequence). CDR3 length: 15 residues. The chain's CDR3 is CASSPLVSENYEQYF. The DNA of the CDR3 is TGTGCCAGCAGCCCTTTGGTGTCGGAGAACTACGAGCAGTACTTC.

This clonotype was detected only a few times. The chain carries TRBV9 and TRBJ2-3, with no clear D. V lost 3 bases to trimming and J lost 1 base, with 9 bases between them. CDR3 size: 14 residues. Germline assignment: CDR1 SGDLS and CDR2 YYNGEE. The CDR3 spells CASSGVGGTDTQYF. The CDR3 coding sequence is TGTGCCAGCAGCGGTGTTGGGGGCACAGATACGCAGTATTTT.

The CDR3 DNA follows: TGTGCCATCAGTGAGTCGATATGGATTACTGGAAACACCATATATTTT. Translating it yields CAISESIWITGNTIYF. The rearrangement links TRBV10-3 to TRBJ1-3; D not resolved. The CDR3 has 16 amino acids. Per the germline V gene, CDR1 is ENHRY and CDR2 is SYGVKD. The V and J ends lost 0 bases and 2 bases respectively, with 11 bases between them.

This clonotype showed up just a few times. The CDR3 bases are TGCGCCAGCAGCCGTTGGCCTAGGGACTCTCAGGGGTCAAATGAGCAGTTCTTC. Its protein product is CASSRWPRDSQGSNEQFF. The chain recombines TRBV4-1 with TRBJ2-1; D may be TRBD1 or TRBD2 (6 bases each). The V and J ends lost 4 bases and 7 bases respectively, with 26 bases between them. Germline-derived CDR1 and CDR2 are MGHRA and YSYEKL. This CDR3 is built from 18 residues.

This chain joins TRBV7-9 and TRBJ2-5; TRBD2 agrees at 12 bases. The CDR3 is 16 amino acids. The germline V gene has CDR1 SEHNR and CDR2 FQNEAQ (reference sequence). V shed 3 bases and J 0 bases; nucleotides not matched to a gene: 2. The CDR3 nucleotides are TGTGCCAGCAGCTTTCTAGCGGGAGGGTACCAAGAGACCCAGTACTTC. It is translated as CASSFLAGGYQETQYF.

This chain connects TRBV4-1 to TRBJ2-5, with 8 nucleotides matching TRBD2. CDR1 is MGHRA and CDR2 is YSYEKL in the germline V gene. Losses at the gene ends were 0 bases for V and 4 bases for J; bases not matched to a gene: 7. CDR3 length equals 16 residues. The CDR3 region is CASSQDVGGAGETQYF. For the CDR3, the DNA is TGCGCCAGCAGCCAAGATGTCGGGGGGGCGGGAGAGACCCAGTACTTC.

The chain uses TRBV5-1 and TRBJ1-4; 7 positions match TRBD1. Trimming cost V 4 bases and J 7 bases; bases outside gene matches: 7. Per germline, CDR1 SGHRS and CDR2 YFSETQ. The CDR3 contains 14 residues. The DNA of the CDR3 is TGCGCCAGCAGCGGCAGGGGGGGAGGTGAAAAACTGTTTTTT. Protein sequence: CASSGRGGGEKLFF.

This chain joins TRBV7-9 and TRBJ2-7; 8 positions match TRBD2. V lost 5 bases and J lost 2; bases outside the gene matches: 5. In germline, CDR1 is SEHNR, CDR2 FQNEAQ (reference sequence). The CDR3 runs to 14 residues. CDR3 bases: TGTGCCAGCAGCGCTAGCGGGCCTCCCTACGAGCAGTACTTC. Its translation is CASSASGPPYEQYF.

This clonotype was observed at least ten times. This sequence joins TRBV29-1 and TRBJ1-4, with D perhaps TRBD1 (6 bases). This CDR3 is 12 amino acids long. CDR1 SQVTM and CDR2 ANQGSEA come from the germline V gene. V was clipped by 3 bases and J by 11 bases, with 13 bases between them. The CDR3 spells CSVDRGDGKLFF. CDR3 nucleotide sequence: TGCAGCGTTGACAGGGGCGACGGGAAACTGTTTTTT.

The chain links TRBV6-1 to TRBJ2-1; the match to TRBD2 covers 10 bases. Germline assignment: CDR1 MNHNS and CDR2 SASEGT. The CDR3 extends over 13 amino acids. The V and J ends lost 8 bases and 10 bases, in that order; junction bases with no gene match: 8. The CDR3 DNA follows: TGTGCCAGCGAATCTAGCGGGAGTCGGGAGCAGTTCTTC. Translation gives CASESSGSREQFF.

In regard to this clonotype: Given a much more abundant clone one base away, this may be a read error. V gene TRBV4-1 combines with J gene TRBJ2-1; D unresolved. This CDR3 has 12 amino acids. The V end lost 1 base, the J end lost 8 bases, and 6 bases lay between the germline ends. Germline loops: CDR1 MGHRA, CDR2 YSYEKL. The CDR3 DNA follows: TGCGCCAGCAGCCAAGGGTTCTATGAGCAGTTCTTC. It translates to CASSQGFYEQFF.

This clonotype was found many times. The chain joins TRBV27 to TRBJ2-5; D unclear. The germline CDR1 and CDR2 sequences are MNHEY and SMNVEV (reference sequence). CDR3 length: 11 residues. Deletions cut 6 bases from V and 1 base from J, with 3 bases between. The CDR3 DNA reads as TGTGCCAGCAGGATCCAAGAGACCCAGTACTTC. Encoded protein: CASRIQETQYF.

The table lists this clonotype with a few counts. The J gene is TRBJ2-3, the V gene TRBV7-8; D is perhaps TRBD2 (6 bases). V was shortened by 5 bases and J by 0 bases, with 18 bases between the two germline ends. The CDR3 is 17 amino acids. CDR1 and CDR2 from the germline V gene are SGHVS and FQNEAQ. In nucleotides, the CDR3 is TGTGCCAGCAGCCTAGGAGGGTTTTTTACTAGCACAGATACGCAGTATTTT. As protein: CASSLGGFFTSTDTQYF.

The gene calls are TRBV7-2 and TRBJ2-7, with 16 positions matching TRBD2. The CDR3 length is 15 residues. CDR1 is SGHTA and CDR2 is FQGNSA in the germline V gene. J was trimmed by 5 bases and V by 6 bases; bases with no gene match: 4. The CDR3 reads CASRGLAGGPDEQYF. The CDR3 DNA follows: TGTGCCAGCAGGGGACTAGCGGGAGGGCCGGACGAGCAGTACTTC.

This clonotype showed up just a few times. The chain combines TRBV6-5 with TRBJ2-5, with TRBD1 matching 10 bases. Trimming cost V 6 bases and J 7 bases; bases outside gene matches: 17. This CDR3 spans 17 amino acids. Germline loops: CDR1 MNHEY, CDR2 SVGAGI. The CDR3 region has the DNA TGTGCCAGCAGCTATGGGGCCGGGACAGGGGTTGAAGGGACCCAGTACTTC. The encoded protein is CASSYGAGTGVEGTQYF.

The CDR3 coding sequence is TGCGCCAGCAGCTTGGCCCGACAGGGGCCCCAAGAGACCCAGTACTTC. Its protein is CASSLARQGPQETQYF. The genes are TRBV5-1 and TRBJ2-5, with 8 nucleotides matching TRBD1. The V gene's germline CDR1 is SGHRS and CDR2 YFSETQ. The V and J ends lost 0 bases and 1 base, in that order; junction bases with no gene match: 5. CDR3 size: 16 residues. The full variable domain, with the rest looked up from reference TRBV5-1 and TRBJ2-5, is KAGVTQTPRYLIKTRGQQVTLSCSPISGHRSVSWYQQTPGQGLQFLFEYFSETQRNKGNFPGRFSGRQFSNSRSEMNVSTLELGDSALYLCASSLARQGPQETQYFGPGTRLLVL.

The table lists this clonotype with a few counts. CDR3 protein: CASSLNPPALRYF. CDR3 nucleotide sequence: TGTGCCAGCAGCTTAAATCCCCCAGCTCTGCGGTATTTT. V is TRBV7-6 and J is TRBJ2-3; D remains ambiguous. V was shortened by 2 bases and J by 14 bases, with 17 bases between the two germline ends. The CDR3 contains 13 residues. Germline loops: CDR1 SGHVS, CDR2 FNYEAQ.